Described below is a single T cell receptor beta chain sequence and its context. Individuals aged about 18 to 100 years were recruited from approximately 24 US areas. Researchers sorted participants into cohorts using their self-reported clinical history. Authors' methods: Cell counts per sample came from amplifying reference gene primers. The repertoire was sequenced with immunoSEQ multiplex PCR; TCRdb's copy has only in-frame clones and lacks some. V, J and clone size reflect that table, while D and trimming were determined from the DNA. This sample carries under 450,000 clones, just over 90% of them seen once, and the ten largest clones take roughly 0.9%. The data were obtained in a study of blood T cell repertoires in COVID-19. Across the study: Nucleic acid was either cDNA or gDNA, and it came from T cells, B-cell-depleted T cells, or PBMCs.

This clonotype originated in a woman aged 40 to 55 who had been exposed to COVID-19. The sequencing sample was made of PBMCs or T cells enriched from blood (not recorded which).

CDR3 loop: CASSRTVVTEAFF. In DNA, the CDR3 is TGTGCCAGCAGCCGGACAGTTGTCACTGAAGCTTTCTTT. This rearrangement joins TRBV3-1 (or the pseudogene TRBV3-2) to TRBJ1-1; TRBD1 is a possible D gene (6 bases). With 4 bases removed from V and 4 bases from J, the gap between germline ends came to 10 bases. Per germline, CDR1 LGHDT and CDR2 YNNKEL (reference sequence). The CDR3 totals 13 residues.